What follows are 8 T cell receptor beta chains derived from one specimen sequenced in a study of blood T cells in healthy people across ages. The second PCR ran roughly 6 to 11 cycles with a sample-barcoded 5' primer and J-beta primers. TCRdb called the 5' RACE reads again in MiXCR, with one record for every CDR3 protein. Of approximately 1,000,000 distinct CDR3 sequences listed, 35% to 45% are singletons. What was sequenced was blood. These receptors originate from a man aged 18 to 30 in good health.

In its sample, this clonotype was seen a few times. This chain joins TRBV29-1 and TRBJ2-7; 8 positions agree with TRBD2. CDR3 length: 13 amino acids. Trimming at V came to 7 bases and at J to 1 base, leaving 6 bases not matched to a gene. Germline loops: CDR1 SQVTM, CDR2 ANQGSEA. CDR3 in amino acids: CSAGGLYSYEQYF. The CDR3 DNA sequence: TGCAGCGCGGGGGGGCTTTATTCCTACGAGCAGTACTTC.

The genes are TRBV2 and TRBJ1-5, with 7 bases fitting TRBD1. V dropped 1 base and J dropped 11; count of bases not matched to a gene: 2. The germline V gene encodes CDR1 SNHLY and CDR2 FYNNEI. The CDR3 contains 12 residues. CDR3 nucleotides: TGTGCCAGCAGTGAAGGGCAGGGGGCCCAGCATTTT. This codes for CASSEGQGAQHF. The full variable domain, its missing parts supplied by reference TRBV2 and TRBJ1-5, is EPEVTQTPSHQVTQMGQEVILRCVPISNHLYFYWYRQILGQKVEFLVSFYNNEISEKSEIFDDQFSVERPDGSNFTLKIRSTKLEDSAMYFCASSEGQGAQHFGDGTRLSIL.

The chain combines TRBV9 with TRBJ2-4; 9 positions match TRBD1. The DNA end lines up better with TRBJ2-7; the J call may be wrong. The CDR3 sequence is 14 residues long. Germline assignment: CDR1 SGDLS and CDR2 YYNGEE. The CDR3 DNA reads TGTGCCAGCAGCGCGGGACAGGGCCCCTACGAGCAGTACTTC. Protein product: CASSAGQGPYEQYF.

This clonotype was picked up a small number of times. This chain joins TRBV4-3 and TRBJ1-5, with D perhaps matching TRBD1 (6 bases). Trimming removed 2 bases at V and 7 bases at J, with 15 bases between. The CDR3 is made up of 15 amino acids. The germline CDR1 and CDR2 sequences are LGHNA and YSLEER. CDR3 region: CASSQTQGWGQPQHF. CDR3 sequence (DNA): TGCGCCAGCAGCCAAACACAGGGTTGGGGGCAGCCCCAGCATTTT.

This clonotype was counted only a few times. The gene calls are TRBV4-2 and TRBJ2-7; D is possibly TRBD1 or TRBD2 (5 bases each). V was trimmed by 0 bases and J by 0 bases, leaving 9 bases between them. The CDR3 consists of 15 residues. Germline V gene data show CDR1 as LGHNA and CDR2 as YNFKEQ. The CDR3 is CASSQDGGSSYEQYF. The CDR3 DNA reads TGTGCCAGCAGCCAAGATGGGGGTAGCTCCTACGAGCAGTACTTC.

This chain connects TRBV6-5 to TRBJ1-1; D not certain. The germline CDR1 and CDR2 sequences are MNHEY and SVGAGI. V lost 2 bases, J lost 0 bases, and 10 bases lay in between. CDR3 length equals 15 residues. CDR3 protein: CASSYGLRLNTEAFF. CDR3 sequence (DNA): TGTGCCAGCAGTTACGGTCTGCGGTTGAACACTGAAGCTTTCTTT.

The gene calls are TRBV7-2 and TRBJ2-5; no clear D gene. The J call may be incorrect, as the DNA end agrees better with TRBJ2-7. Germline V CDR1 and CDR2: SGHTA, FQGNSA. The CDR3 is 13 residues long. DNA of the CDR3: TGTGCCAGCAACGGGCAGCTCAGTTACGAGCAGTACTTC. Its translation: CASNGQLSYEQYF.

In DNA, the CDR3 is TGTGCCAGCAGTGAAAGTCAGCTCTCCTACAATGAGCAGTTCTTC. Translating gives CASSESQLSYNEQFF. V usage is TRBV25-1 and J usage is TRBJ2-1, with D unresolved. The CDR3 covers 15 residues. Per germline, CDR1 MGHDK and CDR2 SYGVNS. V was cut by 2 bases and J by 0 bases, with 8 bases left in between.